This record concerns one TCR beta chain sequence. This sample was included in a study of blood T cells in healthy people across ages. A sample-barcoded 5' primer and a J-beta primer mix were used in a second PCR of roughly 6 to 11 cycles. One entry per CDR3 protein results from TCRdb running MiXCR on the 5' RACE reads. The sample carries around 820,000 distinct CDR3 sequences, approximately 25% recorded once. The CDR3 runs to 15 residues. The germline V gene encodes CDR1 SGHRS and CDR2 YFSETQ. Germline trimming cut 2 bases from V and 2 bases from J; bases unmatched to any gene: 5. These same records also appear under a second study, on T cells of mothers and their children.

The sample taken for sequencing was blood. This sequence joins TRBV5-1 and TRBJ2-7, with TRBD1 identical over 9 bases. The sequence came from a boy aged 5-17 years in good health. As DNA, the CDR3 is TGCGCCAGCAGCTTCGGGACAGGGACCACCTACGAGCAGTACTTC. Its translation is CASSFGTGTTYEQYF. Combining the CDR3 with reference TRBV5-1 and TRBJ2-7 gives the whole variable domain KAGVTQTPRYLIKTRGQQVTLSCSPISGHRSVSWYQQTPGQGLQFLFEYFSETQRNKGNFPGRFSGRQFSNSRSEMNVSTLELGDSALYLCASSFGTGTTYEQYFGPGTRLTVT.